The next 30 T cell receptor beta chains were all read from a single sample in a study of T cells in Graves' hyperthyroidism and ophthalmopathy. What was amplified from RNA transcripts were TCR beta CDR3 regions. The HTBI primer set served for first-round RT-PCR of the TCR CDR3. Using its own MiXCR run on the multiplex PCR reads, TCRdb lists one record per CDR3 protein. The sample has fewer than 850,000 distinct CDR3 sequences; around 15% are singletons. Sequenced: blood. Source of these receptors: a man in his fifties or sixties with Graves' hyperthyroidism.

This clonotype was counted ten times or more. This chain uses TRBV28 with TRBJ2-5, with 7 bases identical to TRBD2. The V and J ends lost 3 bases and 1 base, in that order; junction bases with no gene match: 11. CDR1 is MDHEN, CDR2 SYDVKM, per germline. CDR3 size: 17 residues. CDR3 bases: TGTGCCAGCAGTTTCTGGGGGGGAGGACATATCCAAGAGACCCAGTACTTC. It translates to CASSFWGGGHIQETQYF.

This clonotype was recorded at least ten times. The V gene is TRBV28, the J gene TRBJ1-4, with D unclear. This CDR3 region has 16 residues. Looked up from germline, CDR1 is MDHEN and CDR2 is SYDVKM. V was clipped by 2 bases and J by 0 bases, with 10 bases between them. In DNA, the CDR3 is TGTGCCAGCAGTTTAGCCGTTCGTTCAACTAATGAAAAACTGTTTTTT. Translating it yields CASSLAVRSTNEKLFF.

The chain is built from TRBV5-1 and TRBJ2-3; D might be TRBD1 or TRBD2, each matching 5 bases. This CDR3 has 15 amino acids. The ends were cut back, 1 base at V and 2 bases at J, with 11 bases in the middle. Looked up from germline, CDR1 is SGHRS and CDR2 is YFSETQ. In nucleotides, the CDR3 is TGCGCCAGCAGCTTGCGAGACGGGACCACAGATACGCAGTATTTT. Protein sequence: CASSLRDGTTDTQYF.

Ten or more counts support this clonotype. This chain joins TRBV7-9 and TRBJ2-1; 10 bases are shared with TRBD2. CDR1 and CDR2 (germline): SEHNR, FQNEAQ (reference sequence). The CDR3 is 15 residues long. V shed 4 bases, J shed 7 bases, and the junction held 7 bases outside the gene matches. The CDR3 spells CASSSSGSPWNEQFF. In DNA form, the CDR3 reads TGTGCCAGCAGCTCTAGCGGGAGCCCGTGGAATGAGCAGTTCTTC.

The chain is built from TRBV15 and TRBJ2-1; tentatively, D is TRBD2 (6 bases). The ends were cut back, 7 bases at V and 5 bases at J, with 24 bases in the middle. This CDR3 has 17 residues. Germline CDR1 reads LNHNV; CDR2 reads YYDKDF (reference sequence). The CDR3 region is CATTPAGGNPTNNEQFF. In DNA form, the CDR3 reads TGTGCCACCACCCCCGCTGGGGGGAACCCTACCAACAATGAGCAGTTCTTC. The complete variable domain, with remaining parts taken from reference TRBV15 and TRBJ2-1, reads DAMVIQNPRYQVTQFGKPVTLSCSQTLNHNVMYWYQQKSSQAPKLLFHYYDKDFNNEADTPDNFQSRRPNTSFCFLDIRSPGLGDTAMYLCATTPAGGNPTNNEQFFGPGTRLTVL.

This clonotype was observed a handful of times. This chain links TRBV20-1 with TRBJ2-5, with TRBD2 matching over 8 bases. This CDR3 region has 13 residues. After removal of 5 bases from V and 6 bases from J, the junction contained 8 bases not matched to a gene. Germline V CDR1 and CDR2: DFQATT, SNEGSKA (reference sequence). Here the CDR3 DNA reads TGCAGTGCTCTTAGCGGGACGCAACAGACCCAGTACTTC. This gives the protein CSALSGTQQTQYF.

The V call is TRBV6-2 or TRBV6-3, the J call TRBJ2-1; 9 bases are a match to TRBD1. Per the germline V gene, CDR1 is MNHEY and CDR2 is SVGEGT. The V segment lost 4 bases and the J segment 8 bases; nucleotides outside the gene matches: 18. The length of the CDR3 is 18 residues. As DNA, the CDR3 is TGTGCCAGCAGTTCCCGACCCATTCCGGGACAGGGTCTTGATGAGCAGTTCTTC. Residues: CASSSRPIPGQGLDEQFF.

DNA for the CDR3: TGTGCCAGCAGTGATGGGGTCTCATTGTTTTTT. Its protein is CASSDGVSLFF. The V and J genes are TRBV28 and TRBJ1-4; D call uncertain. V gave up 5 bases and J gave up 15 bases, with 13 bases separating them. The V gene's germline CDR1 is MDHEN and CDR2 SYDVKM. The CDR3 totals 11 residues.

This clonotype was recorded at least ten times. The chain recombines TRBV24-1 with TRBJ2-1; D is unresolved. V gave up 3 bases and J gave up 2 bases, with 10 bases separating them. Germline CDR1 and CDR2: KGHDR and SFDVKD. The CDR3 has 15 amino acids. The CDR3: CATSDRELPYNEQFF. The CDR3 nucleotides are TGTGCCACCAGTGATCGTGAGCTCCCCTACAATGAGCAGTTCTTC.

This sequence joins TRBV27 and TRBJ2-4, with no clear D. Looked up from germline, CDR1 is MNHEY and CDR2 is SMNVEV (reference sequence). Trimming left V 2 bases short and J 8 bases short, with 10 bases between. CDR3 length: 13 amino acids. CDR3 DNA sequence: TGTGCCAGCAGTTTAGGCTATAGGGACATTCAGTACTTC. It specifies CASSLGYRDIQYF.

This clonotype was seen at least ten times. The chain has TRBV28 and TRBJ2-1, with D unresolved. V lost 5 bases and J 9 bases, leaving 11 bases between the germline ends. This CDR3 has 12 amino acids. Germline V lookup: CDR1 MDHEN, CDR2 SYDVKM. The CDR3 coding sequence is TGTGCCAGCAGTCGCTACACCTTTGAGCAGTTCTTC. Amino acid sequence: CASSRYTFEQFF.

Many counts were recorded for this clonotype. The CDR3 spells CATSDPGEDYGYTF. CDR3 coding DNA: TGTGCCACCAGTGATCCAGGGGAAGACTATGGCTACACCTTC. V gene TRBV24-1 combines with J gene TRBJ1-2; tentatively, D is TRBD1 (6 bases). V lost 3 bases and J lost 3, with 10 bases in between. This CDR3 region has 14 residues. CDR1 KGHDR and CDR2 SFDVKD come from the germline V gene.

This chain joins TRBV11-2 and TRBJ2-2, with 7 nucleotides matching TRBD2. CDR1 and CDR2 from the germline V gene are SGHAT and FQNNGV. Germline trimming cut 4 bases from V and 7 bases from J; bases unmatched to any gene: 12. CDR3 size: 16 residues. CDR3: CASSSIRREGHGELFF. The DNA of the CDR3 is TGTGCCAGCAGCTCTATTCGGAGGGAGGGCCACGGGGAGCTGTTTTTT.

This clonotype has just a few counts. The CDR3 sequence: CASSRTRNTEAFF. For the CDR3, the DNA is TGTGCCAGCAGTAGGACAAGGAACACTGAAGCTTTCTTT. The V call is TRBV28, the J call TRBJ1-1; perhaps TRBD1 as D (5 bases). Per germline, CDR1 MDHEN and CDR2 SYDVKM. The CDR3 length is 13 residues. V was cut by 5 bases and J by 1 base, with 8 bases left in between.

This sequence joins TRBV28 and TRBJ2-1; TRBD2 matches 7 bases. With 8 bases clipped from V and 7 bases from J, the junction kept 14 bases outside the gene matches. The CDR3 runs to 15 residues. The germline V gene encodes CDR1 MDHEN and CDR2 SYDVKM. CDR3 in DNA: TGTGCCAGCCTGAGGGCTAGCGGTTACCTTAATGAGCAGTTCTTC. Protein sequence: CASLRASGYLNEQFF.

This clonotype was observed many times. The chain links TRBV29-1 to TRBJ1-1, with 8 nucleotides matching TRBD1. This CDR3 spans 12 amino acids. Looked up from germline, CDR1 is SQVTM and CDR2 is ANQGSEA. The J segment lost 5 bases and the V segment lost 3 bases, leaving 2 bases of the junction unmatched. This CDR3 is CSVDQGATEAFF. The CDR3 nucleotides are TGCAGCGTTGATCAGGGGGCTACTGAAGCTTTCTTT.

Points on this clonotype: The missing conserved phenylalanine or tryptophan at the end of this CDR3 makes a read error likely. The rearrangement links TRBV5-1 to TRBJ2-7; 9 bases are shared with TRBD1. The length of the CDR3 is 14 residues. Germline values: CDR1 SGHRS, CDR2 YFSETQ. The trim removed 3 bases at V and 1 base at J, leaving 2 bases unmatched. CDR3 amino acids: CASSSGTGSYEQYL. In DNA form, the CDR3 reads TGCGCCAGCAGCTCCGGGACAGGGTCCTACGAGCAGTACCTC.

V and J are TRBV7-9 and TRBJ2-7; 8 bases line up with TRBD2. V was pared by 1 base and J by 2 bases, with 4 bases of the junction left unmatched. The CDR3 covers 15 residues. Germline V gene sequence: CDR1 SEHNR, CDR2 FQNEAQ (reference sequence). The CDR3 is CASSLVPGLAYEQYF. CDR3 nucleotide sequence: TGTGCCAGCAGCTTAGTACCGGGACTAGCCTACGAGCAGTACTTC. Filled out from reference TRBV7-9 and TRBJ2-7, the complete variable domain reads DTGVSQNPRHKITKRGQNVTFRCDPISEHNRLYWYRQTLGQGPEFLTYFQNEAQLEKSRLLSDRFSAERPKGSFSTLEIQRTEQGDSAMYLCASSLVPGLAYEQYFGPGTRLTVT.

A remark on this clonotype: Just one base apart from a much larger clone, this may be a read error. V and J are TRBV7-9 and TRBJ2-3; 8 bases agree with TRBD1. The J segment lost 2 bases and the V segment lost 1 base, leaving 8 bases of the junction unmatched. This CDR3 region has 17 residues. Germline lookup yields CDR1 SEHNR and CDR2 FQNEAQ (reference sequence). The CDR3 DNA follows: TGTGCCAGCAGCTTAGGTTTAGGACAGGGATACACAGATACGCAGTATTTT. Translated: CASSLGLGQGYTDTQYF.

This clonotype was observed many times. The V gene is TRBV28, the J gene TRBJ1-5; D is possibly TRBD1 (6 bases). Trimming removed 6 bases from V and 3 bases from J, with 15 bases in between. The germline gives CDR1 MDHEN, CDR2 SYDVKM. This CDR3 contains 15 residues. The CDR3 protein is CASSLSRDINQPQHF. DNA of the CDR3: TGTGCCAGCAGCCTAAGCCGGGACATCAATCAGCCCCAGCATTTT.

V gene TRBV29-1 combines with J gene TRBJ2-7; the D gene is possibly TRBD2 (6 bases). Germline-derived CDR1 and CDR2 are SQVTM and ANQGSEA. V lost 2 bases to trimming and J lost 0 bases, with 11 bases between them. The CDR3 has 14 amino acids. The CDR3 sequence is CSVEIRESSYEQYF. Written as DNA, the CDR3 is TGCAGCGTTGAAATCCGGGAGAGCTCCTACGAGCAGTACTTC.

The table lists this clonotype with many counts. This chain links TRBV28 with TRBJ2-7; 7 positions match TRBD1. The CDR3 totals 14 residues. V shed 10 bases and J 1 base; nucleotides not matched to a gene: 10. Per germline, CDR1 MDHEN and CDR2 SYDVKM. CDR3 sequence reads: CAIQAYRGSYEQYF. The CDR3 nucleotides are TGTGCCATCCAGGCCTACAGGGGATCCTACGAGCAGTACTTC.

The chain carries TRBV12-3 or TRBV12-4 and TRBJ2-4; maybe TRBD2 (7 bases). Trimming took 6 bases from V and 8 from J, leaving 17 bases between them. The CDR3 loop spans 14 amino acids. CDR3 DNA: TGTGCCAGCAGCCTCCGCGAAGGGGGGGACATTCAGTACTTC. It translates to CASSLREGGDIQYF.

The V gene is TRBV28, the J gene TRBJ2-3, with 11 nucleotides matching TRBD2. This CDR3 has 15 residues. Germline CDR1 is MDHEN and CDR2 is SYDVKM. Trimming at V came to 6 bases and at J to 4 bases, leaving 6 bases not matched to a gene. The CDR3 loop reads CASSFSGRGSDTQYF. The CDR3 DNA is TGTGCCAGCAGCTTTAGCGGGAGGGGGTCAGATACGCAGTATTTT.

Details on this clonotype: A clone one base away is much larger, so this may be a read error. This rearrangement joins TRBV27 to TRBJ1-5; D not resolved. This CDR3 has 16 residues. Looked up from germline, CDR1 is MNHEY and CDR2 is SMNVEV (reference sequence). The CDR3 region has the DNA TGTGCCAGCGGTTTACGCCCGGGTTTGAGCAATCAGCCCCAGCATTTT. Its translation: CASGLRPGLSNQPQHF.

The chain recombines TRBV3-1 with TRBJ2-3, with D perhaps being TRBD1 or TRBD2 (8 bases each). Trimming stripped 6 bases from V and 5 bases from J, with 21 bases between. The CDR3 consists of 16 residues. Germline lookup yields CDR1 LGHDT and CDR2 YNNKEL (reference sequence). The CDR3 here is CASSRRQGAGGDTQYF. The CDR3 DNA reads TGTGCCAGCAGTCGAAGGCAGGGGGCGGGAGGAGATACGCAGTATTTT.

The chain is built from TRBV20-1 and TRBJ2-3; D uncertain. V was shortened by 2 bases and J by 3 bases, with 6 bases between the two germline ends. This CDR3 is 12 amino acids long. Germline CDR1 reads DFQATT; CDR2 reads SNEGSKA (reference sequence). The CDR3 spells CSARPATDTQYF. In DNA, the CDR3 is TGCAGTGCTAGACCGGCGACAGATACGCAGTATTTT.

V and J are TRBV19 and TRBJ1-1; 9 bases align to TRBD1. Germline V gene data show CDR1 as LNHDA and CDR2 as SQIVND (reference sequence). Losses at the gene ends were 4 bases for V and 5 bases for J; bases not matched to a gene: 5. The CDR3 loop spans 14 amino acids. CDR3 residues: CASSTQGAETEAFF. CDR3 in DNA: TGTGCCAGTAGTACACAGGGGGCAGAGACTGAAGCTTTCTTT.

This clonotype has ten or more counts. The chain employs TRBV27 and TRBJ2-7, with 12 bases aligning to TRBD2. The ends lost 2 bases at V and 6 bases at J; junction bases unmatched: 5. The CDR3 is 15 residues long. Germline CDR1 MNHEY, CDR2 SMNVEV (reference sequence). CDR3 in DNA: TGTGCCAGCAGTTTAGCGACTAGCGGGAGTAGCGAGCAGTACTTC. Its translation is CASSLATSGSSEQYF.

This clonotype was recorded many times. The gene calls are TRBV9 and TRBJ1-2; a possible D gene is TRBD1 (6 bases). CDR3 length equals 16 residues. Germline CDR1 reads SGDLS; CDR2 reads YYNGEE. V lost 0 bases, J lost 4 bases, and 16 bases lay in between. CDR3 region: CASSVGAGGNSYGYTF. The DNA for the CDR3 is TGTGCCAGCAGCGTAGGTGCTGGGGGCAATAGCTATGGCTACACCTTC.